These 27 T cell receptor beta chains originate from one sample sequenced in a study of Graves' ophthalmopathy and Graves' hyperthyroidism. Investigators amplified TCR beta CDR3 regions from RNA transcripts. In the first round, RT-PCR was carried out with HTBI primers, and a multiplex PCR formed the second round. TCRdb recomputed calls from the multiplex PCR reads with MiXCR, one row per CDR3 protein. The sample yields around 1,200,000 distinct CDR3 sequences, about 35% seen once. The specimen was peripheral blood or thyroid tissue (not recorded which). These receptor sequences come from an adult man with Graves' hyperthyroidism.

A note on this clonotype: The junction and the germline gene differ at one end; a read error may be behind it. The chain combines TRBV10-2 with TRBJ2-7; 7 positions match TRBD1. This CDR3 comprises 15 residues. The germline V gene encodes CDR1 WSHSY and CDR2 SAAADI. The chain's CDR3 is CAISAPLSGGREQYF. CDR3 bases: TGTGCCATCAGTGCACCTCTTTCAGGGGGAAGAGAGCAGTACTTC.

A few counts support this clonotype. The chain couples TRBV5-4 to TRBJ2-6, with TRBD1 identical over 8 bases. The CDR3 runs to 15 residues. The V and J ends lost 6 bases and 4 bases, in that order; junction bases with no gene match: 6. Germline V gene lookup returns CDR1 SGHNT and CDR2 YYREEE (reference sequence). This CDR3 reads CASKVGQGGANVLTF. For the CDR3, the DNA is TGTGCCAGCAAGGTCGGACAGGGAGGGGCCAACGTCCTGACTTTC.

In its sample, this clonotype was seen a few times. The CDR3 bases are TGTGCCACCAGCAGAGATGACAGGGCTAATTCACCCCTCCACTTT. This encodes CATSRDDRANSPLHF. The chain uses TRBV15 and TRBJ1-6; 7 bases agree with TRBD1. This CDR3 spans 15 amino acids. V lost 0 bases, J lost 6 bases, and 2 bases stayed unmatched. Germline V lookup: CDR1 LNHNV, CDR2 YYDKDF (reference sequence).

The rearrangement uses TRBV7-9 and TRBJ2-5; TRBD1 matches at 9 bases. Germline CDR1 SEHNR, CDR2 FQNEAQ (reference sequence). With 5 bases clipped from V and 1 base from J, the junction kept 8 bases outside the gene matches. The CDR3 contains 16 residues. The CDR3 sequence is CASSLTGDRAQETQYF. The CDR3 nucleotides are TGTGCCAGCAGCCTGACAGGGGACAGGGCCCAAGAGACCCAGTACTTC.

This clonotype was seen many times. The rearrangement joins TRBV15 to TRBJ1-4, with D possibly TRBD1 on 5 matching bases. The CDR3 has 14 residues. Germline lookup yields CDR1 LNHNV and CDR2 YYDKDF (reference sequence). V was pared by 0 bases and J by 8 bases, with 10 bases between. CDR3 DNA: TGTGCCACCAGCAGAGATCGCGGGACGGAAAAACTGTTTTTT. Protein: CATSRDRGTEKLFF.

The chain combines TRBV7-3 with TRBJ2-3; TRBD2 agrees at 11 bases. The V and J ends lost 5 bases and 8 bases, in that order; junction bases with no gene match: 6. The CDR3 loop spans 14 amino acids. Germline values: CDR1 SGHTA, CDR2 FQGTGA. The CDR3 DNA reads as TGTGCCAGCAGCGCTACTAGCGGGAGCGTTACGCAGTATTTT. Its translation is CASSATSGSVTQYF.

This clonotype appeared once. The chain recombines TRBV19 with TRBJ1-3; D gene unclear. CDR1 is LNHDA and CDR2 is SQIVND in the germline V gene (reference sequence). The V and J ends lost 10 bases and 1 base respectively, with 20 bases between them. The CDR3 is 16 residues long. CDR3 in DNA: TGTGCCACCAGTACCGATATATCTGCATCTGGAAACACCATATATTTT. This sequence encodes CATSTDISASGNTIYF.

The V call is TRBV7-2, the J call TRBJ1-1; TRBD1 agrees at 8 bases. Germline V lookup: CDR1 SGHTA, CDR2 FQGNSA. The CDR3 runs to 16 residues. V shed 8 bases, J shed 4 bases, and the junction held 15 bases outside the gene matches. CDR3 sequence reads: CASSSRQGQVGTEAFF. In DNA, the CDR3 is TGTGCCAGCTCATCCCGACAGGGGCAAGTGGGCACTGAAGCTTTCTTT.

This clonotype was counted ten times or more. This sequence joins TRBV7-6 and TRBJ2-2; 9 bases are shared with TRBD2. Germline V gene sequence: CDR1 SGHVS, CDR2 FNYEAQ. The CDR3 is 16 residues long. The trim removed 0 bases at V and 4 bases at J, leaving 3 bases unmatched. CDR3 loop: CASSLAGTSRTGELFF. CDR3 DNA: TGTGCCAGCAGCTTAGCTGGGACTAGCCGCACCGGGGAGCTGTTTTTT.

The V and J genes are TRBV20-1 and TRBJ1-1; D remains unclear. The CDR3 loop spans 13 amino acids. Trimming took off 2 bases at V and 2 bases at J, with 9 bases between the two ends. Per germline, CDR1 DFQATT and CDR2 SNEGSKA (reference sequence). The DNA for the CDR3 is TGCAGTGCTAGAATCGGTGTTAACACTGAAGCTTTCTTT. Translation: CSARIGVNTEAFF.

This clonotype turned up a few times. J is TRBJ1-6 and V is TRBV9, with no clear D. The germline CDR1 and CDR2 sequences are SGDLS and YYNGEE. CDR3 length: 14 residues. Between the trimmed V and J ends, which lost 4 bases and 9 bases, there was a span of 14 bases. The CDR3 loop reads CASSPQERFSPLHF. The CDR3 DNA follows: TGTGCCAGCAGCCCTCAGGAGAGGTTTTCACCCCTCCACTTT.

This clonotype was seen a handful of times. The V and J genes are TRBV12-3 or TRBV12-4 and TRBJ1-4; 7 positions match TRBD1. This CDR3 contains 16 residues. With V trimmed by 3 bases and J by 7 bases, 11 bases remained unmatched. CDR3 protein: CASSLGGRGLGEKLFF. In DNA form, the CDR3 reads TGTGCCAGCAGTTTGGGGGGGAGGGGGCTTGGTGAAAAACTGTTTTTT.

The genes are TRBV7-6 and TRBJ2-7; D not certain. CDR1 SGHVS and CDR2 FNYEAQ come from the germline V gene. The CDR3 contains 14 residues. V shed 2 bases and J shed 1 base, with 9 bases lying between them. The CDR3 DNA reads TGTGCCAGCAGCTTATTCTCGGAGTCCTACGAGCAGTACTTC. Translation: CASSLFSESYEQYF.

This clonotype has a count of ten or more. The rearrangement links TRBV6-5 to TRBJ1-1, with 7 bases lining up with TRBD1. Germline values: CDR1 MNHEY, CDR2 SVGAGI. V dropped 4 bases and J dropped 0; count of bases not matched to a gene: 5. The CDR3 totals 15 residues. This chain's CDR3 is CASSSGTAMNTEAFF. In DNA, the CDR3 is TGTGCCAGCAGTTCGGGGACAGCCATGAACACTGAAGCTTTCTTT.

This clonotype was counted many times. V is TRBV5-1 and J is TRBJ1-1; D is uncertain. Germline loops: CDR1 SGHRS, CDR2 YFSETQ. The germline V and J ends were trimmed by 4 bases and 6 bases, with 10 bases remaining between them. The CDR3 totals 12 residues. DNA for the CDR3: TGCGCCAGCAGCAACTATTTCGCTGAAGCTTTCTTT. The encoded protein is CASSNYFAEAFF.

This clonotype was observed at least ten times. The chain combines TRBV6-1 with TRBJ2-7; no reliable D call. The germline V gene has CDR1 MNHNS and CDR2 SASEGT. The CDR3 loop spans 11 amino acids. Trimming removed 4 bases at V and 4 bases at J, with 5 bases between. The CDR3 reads CASSGIYEQYF. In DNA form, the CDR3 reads TGTGCCAGCAGTGGTATTTACGAGCAGTACTTC.

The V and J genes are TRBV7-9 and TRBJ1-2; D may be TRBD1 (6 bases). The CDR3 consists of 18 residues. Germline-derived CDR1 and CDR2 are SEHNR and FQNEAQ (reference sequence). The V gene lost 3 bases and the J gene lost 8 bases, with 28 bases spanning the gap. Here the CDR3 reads CASSFPTEGGTGGDGYTF. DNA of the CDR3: TGTGCCAGCAGCTTTCCCACCGAAGGTGGAACTGGGGGCGACGGCTACACCTTC.

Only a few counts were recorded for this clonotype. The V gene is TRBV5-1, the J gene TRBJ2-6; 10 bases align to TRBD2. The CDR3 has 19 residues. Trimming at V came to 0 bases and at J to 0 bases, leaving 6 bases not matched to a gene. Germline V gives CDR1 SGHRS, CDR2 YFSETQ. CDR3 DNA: TGCGCCAGCAGCTTGGTTTCTAGCGGGAGTTCCTCTGGGGCCAACGTCCTGACTTTC. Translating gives CASSLVSSGSSSGANVLTF.

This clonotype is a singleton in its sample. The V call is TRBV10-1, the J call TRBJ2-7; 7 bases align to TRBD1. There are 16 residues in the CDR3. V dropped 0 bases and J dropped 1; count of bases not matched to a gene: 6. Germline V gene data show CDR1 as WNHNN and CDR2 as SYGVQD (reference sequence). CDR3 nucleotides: TGCGCCAGCAGTGAGTCGCGGCAGGGGGTTTCCTACGAGCAGTACTTC. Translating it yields CASSESRQGVSYEQYF.

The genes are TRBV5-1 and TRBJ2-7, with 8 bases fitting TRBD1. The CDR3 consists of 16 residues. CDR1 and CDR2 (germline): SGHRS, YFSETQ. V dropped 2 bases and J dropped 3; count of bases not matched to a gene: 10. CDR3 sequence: CASSFSLLTGGYEQYF. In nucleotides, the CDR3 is TGCGCCAGCAGCTTTTCGTTACTTACAGGGGGCTACGAGCAGTACTTC.

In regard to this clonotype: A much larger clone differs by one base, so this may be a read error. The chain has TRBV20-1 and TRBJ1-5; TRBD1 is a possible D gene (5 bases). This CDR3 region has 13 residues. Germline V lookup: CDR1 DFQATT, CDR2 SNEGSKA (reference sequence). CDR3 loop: CSARDREGQPHHF. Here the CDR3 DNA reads TGCAGTGCTAGAGACAGGGAAGGTCAGCCCCACCATTTT.

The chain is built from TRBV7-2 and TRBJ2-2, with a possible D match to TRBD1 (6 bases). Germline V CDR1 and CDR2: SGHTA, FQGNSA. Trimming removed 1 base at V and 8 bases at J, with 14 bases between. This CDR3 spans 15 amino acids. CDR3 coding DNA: TGTGCCAGCAGCTTAGTTTTAGGGGGTTTGGGGGAGCTGTTTTTT. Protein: CASSLVLGGLGELFF.

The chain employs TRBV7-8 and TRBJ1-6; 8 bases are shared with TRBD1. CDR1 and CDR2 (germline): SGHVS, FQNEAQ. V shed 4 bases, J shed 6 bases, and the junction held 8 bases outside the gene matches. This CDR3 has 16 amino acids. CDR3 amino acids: CASSSGQGLGNSPLHF. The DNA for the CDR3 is TGTGCCAGCAGCTCCGGACAGGGTCTCGGTAATTCACCCCTCCACTTT.

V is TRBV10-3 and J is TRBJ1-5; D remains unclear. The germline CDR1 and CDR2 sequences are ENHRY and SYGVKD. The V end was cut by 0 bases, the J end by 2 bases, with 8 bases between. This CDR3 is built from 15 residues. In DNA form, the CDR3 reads TGTGCCATCAGTGAGTCCCCGTTGGGCAATCAGCCCCAGCATTTT. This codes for CAISESPLGNQPQHF.

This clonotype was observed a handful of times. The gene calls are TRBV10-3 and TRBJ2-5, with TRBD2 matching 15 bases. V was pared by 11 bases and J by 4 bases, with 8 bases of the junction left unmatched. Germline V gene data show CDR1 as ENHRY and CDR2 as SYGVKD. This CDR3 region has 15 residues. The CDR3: CAVGLAGGHGETQYF. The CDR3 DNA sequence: TGTGCCGTCGGACTAGCGGGAGGGCATGGAGAGACCCAGTACTTC.

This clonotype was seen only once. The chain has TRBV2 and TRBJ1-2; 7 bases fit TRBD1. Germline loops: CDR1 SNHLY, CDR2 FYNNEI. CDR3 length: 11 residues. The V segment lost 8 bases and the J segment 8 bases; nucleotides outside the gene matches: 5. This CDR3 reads CASPQGVGYTF. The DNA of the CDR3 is TGTGCCAGCCCCCAGGGGGTGGGCTACACCTTC.

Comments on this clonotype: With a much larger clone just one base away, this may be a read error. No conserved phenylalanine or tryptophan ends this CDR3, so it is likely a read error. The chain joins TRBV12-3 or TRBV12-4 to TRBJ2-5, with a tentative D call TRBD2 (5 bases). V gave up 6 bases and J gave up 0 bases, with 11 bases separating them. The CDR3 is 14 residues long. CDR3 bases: TGTGCCAGCAGCCGACTGGAGGACCAAGAGACCCAGTACTCC. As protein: CASSRLEDQETQYS.